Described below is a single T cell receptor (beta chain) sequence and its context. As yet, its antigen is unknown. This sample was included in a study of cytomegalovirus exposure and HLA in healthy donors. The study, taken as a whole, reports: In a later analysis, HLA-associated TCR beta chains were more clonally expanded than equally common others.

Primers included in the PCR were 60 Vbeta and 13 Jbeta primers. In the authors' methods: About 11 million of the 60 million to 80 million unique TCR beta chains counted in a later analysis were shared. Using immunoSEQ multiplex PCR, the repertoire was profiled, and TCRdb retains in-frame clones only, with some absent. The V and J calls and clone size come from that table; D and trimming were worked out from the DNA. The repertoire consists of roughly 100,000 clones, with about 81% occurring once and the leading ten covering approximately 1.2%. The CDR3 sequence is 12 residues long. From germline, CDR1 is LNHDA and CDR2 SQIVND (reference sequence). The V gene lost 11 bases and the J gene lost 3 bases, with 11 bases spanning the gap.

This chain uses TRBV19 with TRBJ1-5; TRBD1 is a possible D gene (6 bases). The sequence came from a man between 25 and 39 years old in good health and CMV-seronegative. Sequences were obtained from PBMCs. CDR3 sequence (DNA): TGTGCCGCCGGACAGATCAATCAGCCCCAGCATTTT. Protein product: CAAGQINQPQHF.